What follows are 22 T cell receptor beta chains derived from one specimen sequenced in a study of T-cell reconstitution after alpha-beta-depleted transplantation in children. TCRbeta library preparation incorporated unique molecular identifiers. MiXCR, applied by TCRdb to the PCR reads, yields one record per CDR3 protein. The data show some 200,000 distinct CDR3 sequences, roughly 6.8% seen once. The source was PBMCs from the stem cell graft donor, collected from the stem cell graft. The receptor source for this set is a human donor who donated a stem cell graft to a child with Wiskott-Aldrich syndrome.

This clonotype was seen ten or more times. V and J are TRBV5-1 and TRBJ2-5, with D perhaps TRBD2 (5 bases). Per the germline V gene, CDR1 is SGHRS and CDR2 is YFSETQ. V gave up 3 bases and J gave up 3 bases, with 12 bases separating them. The length of the CDR3 is 14 residues. The CDR3 nucleotides read TGCGCCAGCAGCTCCCCGGGGTCAGAAGAGACCCAGTACTTC. It translates to CASSSPGSEETQYF. The entire variable domain, with the rest obtained from reference TRBV5-1 and TRBJ2-5, is as follows: KAGVTQTPRYLIKTRGQQVTLSCSPISGHRSVSWYQQTPGQGLQFLFEYFSETQRNKGNFPGRFSGRQFSNSRSEMNVSTLELGDSALYLCASSSPGSEETQYFGPGTRLLVL.

This clonotype was found many times. The chain has TRBV5-5 and TRBJ1-1; the D is unclear. There are 15 residues in the CDR3. Per the germline V gene, CDR1 is SGHKS and CDR2 is YYEKEE (reference sequence). The V and J ends lost 4 bases and 1 base respectively, with 14 bases between them. CDR3 coding DNA: TGTGCCAGCAGCCCAAATGGCGGAACGAACACTGAAGCTTTCTTT. Amino acid sequence: CASSPNGGTNTEAFF.

This clonotype was found many times. V is TRBV5-1 and J is TRBJ2-7, with a tentative D call TRBD1 (5 bases). CDR3 length equals 15 residues. V lost 0 bases and J 0 bases, leaving 10 bases between the germline ends. Germline-derived CDR1 and CDR2 are SGHRS and YFSETQ. The CDR3 DNA follows: TGCGCCAGCAGCTTGGGAGGCAGGGCCTCCTACGAGCAGTACTTC. Encoded protein: CASSLGGRASYEQYF. Together with reference TRBV5-1 and TRBJ2-7, the CDR3 gives the full variable domain: KAGVTQTPRYLIKTRGQQVTLSCSPISGHRSVSWYQQTPGQGLQFLFEYFSETQRNKGNFPGRFSGRQFSNSRSEMNVSTLELGDSALYLCASSLGGRASYEQYFGPGTRLTVT.

The J gene is TRBJ1-1, the V gene TRBV30; tentatively, D is TRBD1 (5 bases). This CDR3 spans 14 amino acids. From germline, CDR1 is GTSNPN and CDR2 SVGIG (reference sequence). Trimming shortened V by 5 bases and J by 3 bases, and 16 bases separated the two germline ends. As DNA, the CDR3 is TGTGCCTGGGGCAAATTGGGGACGGACACTGAAGCTTTCTTT. Protein product: CAWGKLGTDTEAFF.

This clonotype showed up many times. V and J are TRBV6-5 and TRBJ2-7; no firm D call. V lost 4 bases and J 3 bases, leaving 16 bases between the germline ends. Germline CDR1 is MNHEY and CDR2 is SVGAGI. CDR3 length: 15 amino acids. The CDR3 loop reads CASSLIRGEIYEQYF. CDR3 in DNA: TGTGCCAGCAGTTTAATCAGAGGAGAAATCTACGAGCAGTACTTC.

This clonotype was found many times. This chain links TRBV9 with TRBJ1-2; 10 nucleotides match TRBD1. CDR1 and CDR2 from the germline V gene are SGDLS and YYNGEE. The ends lost 0 bases at V and 8 bases at J; junction bases unmatched: 7. The CDR3 totals 15 residues. CDR3 sequence: CASSVAGQGEDGYTF. The CDR3 DNA is TGTGCCAGCAGCGTAGCTGGACAGGGGGAGGACGGCTACACCTTC.

This chain uses TRBV19 with TRBJ2-1; tentative D call: TRBD2 (6 bases). V lost 3 bases, J lost 4 bases, and 13 bases lay in between. This CDR3 contains 15 residues. Germline CDR1 and CDR2: LNHDA and SQIVND (reference sequence). The CDR3 DNA is TGTGCCAGTAGTATGCGAGCGGGCCGATACAATGAGCAGTTCTTC. Its protein is CASSMRAGRYNEQFF.

In this sample, this clonotype turned up many times. The chain is built from TRBV30 and TRBJ2-1; 8 bases agree with TRBD1. The V gene's germline CDR1 is GTSNPN and CDR2 SVGIG (reference sequence). The CDR3 covers 14 residues. J lost 8 bases, V lost 4 bases, and 10 bases had no gene match. The CDR3, as DNA: TGTGCCTGGACCCAACGGACAGGGCTCGATGAGCAGTTCTTC. It specifies CAWTQRTGLDEQFF.

This clonotype has ten or more counts. The gene calls are TRBV12-3 or TRBV12-4 and TRBJ2-3; no firm D call. The CDR3 is 12 amino acids. Trimming removed 5 bases at V and 10 bases at J, with 13 bases between. The CDR3 is CASSPKFVSQYF. The CDR3 DNA sequence: TGTGCCAGCAGTCCGAAATTCGTATCGCAGTATTTT.

The rearrangement links TRBV4-3 to TRBJ2-5; D is ambiguous. The CDR3 contains 14 residues. From germline, CDR1 is LGHNA and CDR2 YSLEER. V was clipped by 4 bases and J by 1 base, with 10 bases between them. CDR3 coding DNA: TGCGCCAGCAGCCCAGAGCTGGCCCAAGAGACCCAGTACTTC. As protein: CASSPELAQETQYF.

This clonotype was found many times. The J gene is TRBJ2-1, the V gene TRBV12-3 or TRBV12-4; D is possibly TRBD2 (6 bases). V lost 2 bases to trimming and J lost 9 bases, with 14 bases between them. CDR3 size: 14 residues. The CDR3 region is CASSLLEGLGEQFF. CDR3 DNA: TGTGCCAGCAGTTTATTGGAGGGTCTTGGTGAGCAGTTCTTC.

This clonotype has a count of ten or more. The chain combines TRBV10-2 with TRBJ2-7, with TRBD2 identical over 13 bases. V dropped 6 bases and J dropped 9; count of bases not matched to a gene: 8. Germline lookup yields CDR1 WSHSY and CDR2 SAAADI. This CDR3 is built from 14 residues. CDR3 loop: CASSDTSGRAAQYF. The CDR3 DNA reads as TGCGCCAGCAGCGACACTAGCGGGAGGGCCGCGCAGTACTTC.

This clonotype was detected ten times or more. This chain connects TRBV5-1 to TRBJ2-4; tentatively, D is TRBD1 (6 bases). The CDR3 contains 15 residues. Germline values: CDR1 SGHRS, CDR2 YFSETQ. Trimming cost V 5 bases and J 8 bases, with 20 bases left between them. The CDR3 nucleotides are TGCGCCAGCAGGCCTACTACAGGGTCGCCGGACATTCAGTACTTC. This codes for CASRPTTGSPDIQYF.

This chain joins TRBV7-2 and TRBJ2-2; 7 nucleotides align to TRBD1. Germline CDR1 reads SGHTA; CDR2 reads FQGNSA. V shed 8 bases, J shed 2 bases, and the junction held 8 bases outside the gene matches. The CDR3 is 15 residues long. The CDR3: CASRTGTDNTGELFF. The CDR3 DNA reads TGTGCCAGCCGAACCGGGACAGACAACACCGGGGAGCTGTTTTTT.

In this sample, this clonotype turned up a few times. The chain employs TRBV5-5 and TRBJ1-1, with 7 positions matching TRBD1. Germline CDR1 SGHKS, CDR2 YYEKEE (reference sequence). The ends lost 1 base at V and 4 bases at J; junction bases unmatched: 13. This CDR3 is built from 17 residues. CDR3 sequence reads: CASSLRGLTGAFTEAFF. The CDR3, as DNA: TGTGCCAGCAGCTTGCGTGGACTAACAGGGGCCTTCACTGAAGCTTTCTTT.

This clonotype was counted ten times or more. V is TRBV20-1 and J is TRBJ2-7; TRBD2 aligns across 16 bases. Germline-derived CDR1 and CDR2 are DFQATT and SNEGSKA (reference sequence). The V and J ends lost 0 bases and 1 base, in that order; junction bases with no gene match: 6. The CDR3 is 18 amino acids. The CDR3 DNA is TGCAGTGCTAGAGAGGGACTAGCGGGAGGGCCGGGGTCCTACGAGCAGTACTTC. It translates to CSAREGLAGGPGSYEQYF.

At least ten counts were recorded for this clonotype. This sequence joins TRBV24-1 and TRBJ2-1; 9 bases agree with TRBD1. Germline trimming cut 4 bases from V and 8 bases from J; bases unmatched to any gene: 2. The CDR3 has 13 residues. CDR1 is KGHDR and CDR2 is SFDVKD in the germline V gene. The CDR3 DNA follows: TGTGCCACCAGTGACAGGGACAGGGATGAGCAGTTCTTC. It translates to CATSDRDRDEQFF.

This clonotype has a count of ten or more. The V and J genes are TRBV6-5 and TRBJ1-3; TRBD1 might be the D (6 bases). V lost 6 bases to trimming and J lost 0 bases, with 21 bases between them. Germline loops: CDR1 MNHEY, CDR2 SVGAGI. This CDR3 region has 18 residues. CDR3 region: CASSPGGRRLTSGNTIYF. The DNA of the CDR3 is TGTGCCAGCAGCCCTGGGGGCCGCCGCTTGACCTCTGGAAACACCATATATTTT.

The sample holds many counts of this clonotype. This rearrangement joins TRBV20-1 to TRBJ2-1, with a tentative D call TRBD2 (6 bases). Germline values: CDR1 DFQATT, CDR2 SNEGSKA (reference sequence). V shed 2 bases and J shed 7 bases, with 18 bases lying between them. The CDR3 loop spans 15 amino acids. The CDR3 loop is CSARLRRARRNEQFF. The CDR3 region has the DNA TGCAGTGCTAGACTAAGGAGGGCGCGAAGAAATGAGCAGTTCTTC.

There are a few counts of this clonotype. This chain links TRBV5-1 with TRBJ2-7; perhaps TRBD2 as D (5 bases). Germline-derived CDR1 and CDR2 are SGHRS and YFSETQ. The V gene lost 4 bases and the J gene lost 7 bases, with 18 bases spanning the gap. The CDR3 extends over 14 amino acids. CDR3 sequence reads: CASSPEASWREQYF. CDR3 bases: TGCGCCAGCAGCCCGGAGGCCTCCTGGCGGGAGCAGTACTTC.

There are many counts of this clonotype. This chain joins TRBV29-1 and TRBJ2-6; D gene uncertain. This CDR3 region has 14 residues. Trimming stripped 4 bases from V and 0 bases from J, with 7 bases between. CDR1 is SQVTM and CDR2 is ANQGSEA in the germline V gene. The CDR3 is CSVGGSSGANVLTF. Here the CDR3 DNA reads TGCAGCGTTGGAGGCAGCTCTGGGGCCAACGTCCTGACTTTC. Drawing the rest from reference TRBV29-1 and TRBJ2-6, the complete variable domain is SAVISQKPSRDICQRGTSLTIQCQVDSQVTMMFWYRQQPGQSLTLIATANQGSEATYESGFVIDKFPISRPNLTFSTLTVSNMSPEDSSIYLCSVGGSSGANVLTFGAGSRLTVL.

This clonotype came up many times. The chain combines TRBV20-1 with TRBJ2-1, with TRBD1 matching over 7 bases. V gave up 4 bases and J gave up 4 bases; unmatched junction bases: 10. The CDR3 spans 15 residues. Germline V gene sequence: CDR1 DFQATT, CDR2 SNEGSKA (reference sequence). The chain's CDR3 is CSATWDSREYNEQFF. The CDR3 DNA reads as TGCAGTGCTACCTGGGACAGCAGGGAATACAATGAGCAGTTCTTC.